This T cell receptor beta chain was retrieved from a study of OX40 agonist ivuxolimab in advanced cancers. The table came from immunoSEQ multiplex PCR; TCRdb's copy has only in-frame clones and leaves some out. Of 30,000 to 40,000 clones in the sample, 65% to 85% were seen once. A word on this clone: What it binds is not known.

Study results and limitations: Among patients with partial responses at 0.1-3.0 mg/kg, clonal expansion was among the lowest. CD8+ T cells were the subset that, on average, had more expanded clones than CD4+. In the 0.1 to 3.0 mg/kg range, CD4+ and CD8+ blood T cells had expanded clonally by week 6.

This TCR was recovered from an adult with an advanced solid tumor such as melanoma, head and neck, liver or kidney cancer. Specimen: CD4+ or CD8+ T cells sorted from blood, collected in a trial of the OX40 agonist ivuxolimab.

DNA for the CDR3: TGTGCCAGCAGCTTAGCCGCGGGAGGGCCCTACAATGAGCAGTTCTTC. Its translation: CASSLAAGGPYNEQFF. V and J are TRBV7-2 and TRBJ2-1, with 9 bases matching TRBD2. Germline CDR1 is SGHTA and CDR2 is FQGNSA. After removal of 0 bases from V and 2 bases from J, the junction contained 2 bases not matched to a gene. The CDR3 length is 16 residues.